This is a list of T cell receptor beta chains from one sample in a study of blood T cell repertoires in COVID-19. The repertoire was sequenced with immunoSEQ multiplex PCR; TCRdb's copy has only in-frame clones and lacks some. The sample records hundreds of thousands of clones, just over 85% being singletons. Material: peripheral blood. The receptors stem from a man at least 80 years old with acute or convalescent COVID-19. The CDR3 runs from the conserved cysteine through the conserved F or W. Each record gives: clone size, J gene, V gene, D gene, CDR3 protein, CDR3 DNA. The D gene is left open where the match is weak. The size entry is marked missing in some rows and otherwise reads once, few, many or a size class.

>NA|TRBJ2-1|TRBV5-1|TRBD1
CASSSTGGDLYNEQFF
TGCGCCAGCAGCTCGACAGGGGGGGACCTCTACAATGAGCAGTTCTTC
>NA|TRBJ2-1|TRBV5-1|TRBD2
CASSLGASGYVNEQFF
TGCGCCAGCAGCTTGGGGGCTAGCGGTTACGTCAATGAGCAGTTCTTC
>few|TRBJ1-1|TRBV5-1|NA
CASSRLEAGKAFF
TGCGCCAGCAGCCGTCTTGAGGCCGGGAAGGCTTTCTTT
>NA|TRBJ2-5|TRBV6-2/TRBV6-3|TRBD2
CASSLARLAEGQETQYF
TGTGCCAGCAGTCTCGCCCGACTAGCGGAGGGGCAAGAGACCCAGTACTTC
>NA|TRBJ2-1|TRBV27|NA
CASSLTGSYNEQFF
TGTGCCAGCAGCCTCACAGGATCCTACAATGAGCAGTTCTTC
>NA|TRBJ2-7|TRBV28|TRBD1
CASRGQIYEQYF
TGTGCCAGCAGGGGACAGATCTACGAGCAGTACTTC
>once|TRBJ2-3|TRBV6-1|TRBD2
CASSEELAGGTSTDTQYF
TGTGCCAGCAGTGAAGAACTAGCGGGAGGTACTAGCACAGATACGCAGTATTTT
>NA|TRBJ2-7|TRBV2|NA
CASSPGAYEQYF
TGTGCCAGCAGCCCGGGGGCCTACGAGCAGTACTTC
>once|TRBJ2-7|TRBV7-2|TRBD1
CASSPGQASYEQYF
TGTGCCAGCAGCCCCGGACAGGCCTCGTACGAGCAGTACTTC
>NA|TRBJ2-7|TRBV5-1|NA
CASRRTGNEQYF
TGCGCCAGCAGACGTACAGGAAACGAGCAGTACTTC
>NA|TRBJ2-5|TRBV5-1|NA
CASSLEGEGETQYF
TGCGCCAGCAGCTTGGAGGGGGAGGGGGAGACCCAGTACTTC
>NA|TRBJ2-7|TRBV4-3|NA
CASSQDRGYEQYF
TGCGCCAGCAGCCAAGACCGGGGGTACGAGCAGTACTTC
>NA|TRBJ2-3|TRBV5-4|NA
CASSFGGRPDTQYF
TGTGCCAGCAGCTTCGGGGGGCGGCCAGATACGCAGTATTTT
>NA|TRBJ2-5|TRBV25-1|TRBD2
CASRREGRETQYF
TGTGCCAGCCGGCGGGAGGGTAGGGAGACCCAGTACTTC
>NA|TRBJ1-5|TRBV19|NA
CASSPNREGQPQHF
TGTGCCAGTAGTCCAAACAGGGAAGGTCAGCCCCAGCATTTT
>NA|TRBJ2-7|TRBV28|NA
CASSLGGRWYEQYF
TGTGCCAGCAGTTTAGGGGGGAGGTGGTACGAGCAGTACTTC
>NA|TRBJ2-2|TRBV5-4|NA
CASRFSTGELFF
TGTGCCAGCAGATTCAGCACCGGGGAGCTGTTTTTT
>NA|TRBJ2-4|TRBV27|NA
CASTGREGRIQYF
TGTGCCAGCACAGGCAGGGAAGGGCGCATTCAGTACTTC
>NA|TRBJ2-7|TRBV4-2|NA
CASSQAQNSYEQYF
TGTGCCAGCAGCCAAGCCCAAAACTCCTACGAGCAGTACTTC
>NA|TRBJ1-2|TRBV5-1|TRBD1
CASSPAGGFYGYTF
TGCGCCAGCAGCCCGGCAGGGGGCTTCTATGGCTACACCTTC
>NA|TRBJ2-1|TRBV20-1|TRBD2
CSAGLAHEQFF
TGCAGTGCCGGACTAGCCCATGAGCAGTTCTTC
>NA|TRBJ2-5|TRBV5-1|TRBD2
CASSQTSGGTPGQETQYF
TGCGCCAGCAGCCAAACTAGCGGGGGAACCCCCGGGCAAGAGACCCAGTACTTC
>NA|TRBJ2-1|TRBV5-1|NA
CASSLVSGSYNEQFF
TGCGCCAGCAGCTTGGTTAGCGGTTCCTACAATGAGCAGTTCTTC
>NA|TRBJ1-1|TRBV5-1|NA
CASSAGLEVRNTEAFF
TGCGCCAGCAGCGCGGGACTAGAGGTTAGGAACACTGAAGCTTTCTTT
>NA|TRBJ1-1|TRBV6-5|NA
CASTPTVNTEAFF
TGTGCCAGCACCCCGACAGTGAACACTGAAGCTTTCTTT
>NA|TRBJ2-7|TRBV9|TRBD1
CASSAKGTVNSYEQYF
TGTGCCAGCAGCGCCAAAGGGACAGTTAACTCCTACGAGCAGTACTTC
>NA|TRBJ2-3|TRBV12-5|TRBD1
CASGLQGGADTQYF
TGTGCTAGTGGTTTACAGGGGGGCGCAGATACGCAGTATTTT
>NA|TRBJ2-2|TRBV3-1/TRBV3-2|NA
CASTRRGGGTGELFF
TGTGCCAGCACCCGCAGGGGTGGGGGAACCGGGGAGCTGTTTTTT
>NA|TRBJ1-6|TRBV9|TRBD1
CASSGPTGNNSPLHF
TGTGCCAGCAGCGGGCCGACAGGGAACAATTCACCCCTCCACTTT
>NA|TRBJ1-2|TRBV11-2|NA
CASSLDSGSNDGYTF
TGTGCCAGCAGCTTAGATTCCGGGTCCAACGATGGCTACACCTTC
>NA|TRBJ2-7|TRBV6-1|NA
CASTLGGTLHEQYF
TGTGCCAGCACCCTAGGGGGAACCCTCCACGAGCAGTACTTC
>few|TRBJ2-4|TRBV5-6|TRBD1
CASSLAPDRALDIQYF
TGTGCCAGCAGCTTGGCCCCGGACAGGGCGTTAGACATTCAGTACTTC
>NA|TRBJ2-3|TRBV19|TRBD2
CASRASGGSTDTQYF
TGTGCCAGTAGGGCTAGCGGGGGGAGCACAGATACGCAGTATTTT
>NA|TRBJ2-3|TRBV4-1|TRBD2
CASSQEGGRVTDTQYF
TGCGCCAGCAGCCAAGAAGGCGGGAGGGTCACAGATACGCAGTATTTT
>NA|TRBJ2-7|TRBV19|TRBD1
CASSISGTGGHEQYF
TGTGCCAGTAGTATTTCGGGGACAGGGGGACACGAGCAGTACTTC
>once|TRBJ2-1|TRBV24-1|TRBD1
CATSDPTGGSYNEQFF
TGTGCCACCAGTGACCCAACAGGGGGTTCCTACAATGAGCAGTTCTTC
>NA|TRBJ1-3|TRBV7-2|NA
CASSLGNPSSGNTIYF
TGTGCCAGCAGCTTAGGTAACCCTAGCTCTGGAAACACCATATATTTT
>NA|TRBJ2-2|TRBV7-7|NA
CASSGSNTGELFF
TGTGCCAGCTCAGGTTCTAACACCGGGGAGCTGTTTTTT
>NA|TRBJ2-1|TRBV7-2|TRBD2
CASSLGRTSGMDEQFF
TGTGCCAGCAGCTTAGGGAGGACTAGCGGGATGGATGAGCAGTTCTTC
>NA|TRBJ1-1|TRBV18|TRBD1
CASSPPRGQTEAFF
TGTGCCAGCTCACCACCAAGGGGGCAAACTGAAGCTTTCTTT
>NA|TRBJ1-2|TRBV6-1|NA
CASSEALLGGQGYTF
TGTGCCAGCAGTGAAGCGCTTCTGGGAGGGCAAGGCTACACCTTC
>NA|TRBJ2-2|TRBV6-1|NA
CASSEGTGSRTGELFF
TGTGCCAGCAGTGAAGGAACAGGGTCACGCACCGGGGAGCTGTTTTTT
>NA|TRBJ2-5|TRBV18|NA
CASSAGIGETQYF
TGTGCCAGCTCAGCAGGGATCGGGGAGACCCAGTACTTC
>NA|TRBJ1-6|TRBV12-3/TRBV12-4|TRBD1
CASKQGVNSPLHF
TGTGCCAGCAAACAGGGGGTTAATTCACCCCTCCACTTT
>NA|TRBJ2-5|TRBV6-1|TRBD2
CASSVLRLAGVETQYF
TGTGCCAGCAGTGTTCTAAGACTAGCGGGAGTAGAGACCCAGTACTTC